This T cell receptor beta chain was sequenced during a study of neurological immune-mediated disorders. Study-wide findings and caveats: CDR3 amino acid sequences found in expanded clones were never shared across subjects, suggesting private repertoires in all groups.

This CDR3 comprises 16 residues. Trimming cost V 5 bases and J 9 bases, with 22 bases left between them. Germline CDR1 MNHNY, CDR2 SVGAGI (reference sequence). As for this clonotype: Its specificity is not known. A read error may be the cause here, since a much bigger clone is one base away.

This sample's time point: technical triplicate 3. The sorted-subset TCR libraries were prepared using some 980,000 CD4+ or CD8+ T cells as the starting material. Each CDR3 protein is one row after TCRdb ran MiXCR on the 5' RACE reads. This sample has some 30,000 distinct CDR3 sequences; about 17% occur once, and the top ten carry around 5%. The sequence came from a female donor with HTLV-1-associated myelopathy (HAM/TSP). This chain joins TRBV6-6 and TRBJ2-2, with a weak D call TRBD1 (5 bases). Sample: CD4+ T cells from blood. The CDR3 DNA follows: TGTGCCAGCAGTGCAAGGGATGGGGCGCAAGGAAGGGAGCTGTTTTTT. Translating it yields CASSARDGAQGRELFF.